This TCR beta chain was identified in a study of radiotherapy plus CTLA-4 blockade in lung cancer. Study information: Patients showed objective responses in 18% of cases and disease control in about 30%.

The V gene's germline CDR1 is KGHSH and CDR2 LQKENI. The germline V and J ends were trimmed by 3 bases and 1 base, with 9 bases remaining between them. The CDR3 is 15 residues long. Data came from immunoSEQ multiplex PCR; TCRdb stores just in-frame clones and leaves some out. Among about 49,000 clones listed, roughly 88% were seen once. Notes on this clone: Its specificity is unknown.

Ipilimumab-mediated CTLA-4 blockade plus focal radiation was given to patients having chemo-refractory metastatic non-small-cell lung cancer. Study-level points and caveats: In blood, early T cell clone dynamics reportedly predicted response best, together with interferon-beta.

This rearrangement joins TRBV18 to TRBJ2-2, with a possible D match to TRBD1 (5 bases). The material was peripheral blood, obtained from a patient treated with radiotherapy plus ipilimumab. The source of this sequence is a human donor with non-small cell lung cancer whose response to radiotherapy plus ipilimumab could not be evaluated. This CDR3 is CASSPQRGNTGELFF. CDR3 nucleotides: TGTGCCAGCTCACCCCAAAGGGGGAACACCGGGGAGCTGTTTTTT.